Presented here are 21 T cell receptor beta chains from one specimen sequenced in a study of cytomegalovirus exposure and HLA in healthy donors. Profiling relied on immunoSEQ multiplex PCR, and the TCRdb table lists in-frame clones only, not all of them. Of roughly 330,000 clones in the sample, around 87% were seen once. Sequencing was performed on PBMCs. The source of these receptors is a woman in her twenties or thirties in good health and CMV-seropositive.

About this clone itself: Other nucleotide sequences in the sample specify the same CDR3. J is TRBJ1-5 and V is TRBV6-1; no definite D call. Germline V gene lookup returns CDR1 MNHNS and CDR2 SASEGT. V dropped 3 bases and J dropped 1 base, with 10 bases sitting between them. CDR3 length: 15 amino acids. CDR3 residues: CASSEEGLSNQPQHF. The CDR3 nucleotides are TGTGCCAGCAGTGAGGAGGGCTTGAGCAATCAGCCCCAGCATTTT.

The chain uses TRBV4-2 and TRBJ2-5, with 8 bases fitting TRBD1. Per germline, CDR1 LGHNA and CDR2 YNFKEQ. The V segment lost 2 bases and the J segment 7 bases; nucleotides outside the gene matches: 15. The CDR3 has 17 residues. The CDR3 DNA reads TGTGCCAGCAGCCAACTCAATCCAGGGGGCCTCCAGGGGACCCAGTACTTC. Translated, it gives CASSQLNPGGLQGTQYF.

The sample holds one count of this clone. The genes are TRBV7-3 and TRBJ1-6, with a weak D call TRBD1 (6 bases). The germline V gene has CDR1 SGHTA and CDR2 FQGTGA. V dropped 5 bases and J dropped 8 bases, with 13 bases sitting between them. This CDR3 has 14 residues. Here the CDR3 reads CASSQRDKDSPLHF. CDR3 DNA sequence: TGTGCCAGCAGCCAACGGGACAAGGATTCACCCCTCCACTTT.

This clone appeared a single time. The V and J genes are TRBV5-6 and TRBJ1-2; no firm D call. V lost 4 bases and J lost 4, with 11 bases in between. The length of the CDR3 is 13 residues. Germline assignment: CDR1 SGHDT and CDR2 YYEEEE. The CDR3 loop is CASSPWSRYGYTF. The DNA for the CDR3 is TGTGCCAGCAGCCCCTGGTCCCGCTATGGCTACACCTTC.

As to this clone: The junction departs from the called germline gene at one end, perhaps through a read error. The chain recombines TRBV28 with TRBJ1-1; 9 bases fit TRBD1. The length of the CDR3 is 11 residues. CDR1 and CDR2 (germline): MDHEN, SYDVKM. CDR3 amino acids: CASNVRDRVFF. CDR3 DNA: TGTGCCAGCAATGTAAGGGACAGGGTTTTTTTT.

The J gene is TRBJ1-1, the V gene TRBV9; D remains unclear. This CDR3 spans 14 amino acids. Germline V lookup: CDR1 SGDLS, CDR2 YYNGEE. Trimming left V 3 bases short and J 0 bases short, with 9 bases between. The CDR3: CASSGRELNTEAFF. The CDR3 DNA is TGTGCCAGCAGCGGACGGGAATTGAACACTGAAGCTTTCTTT.

This clone came up a few times. This chain uses TRBV6-4 with TRBJ2-2, with D possibly matching TRBD1 (6 bases). This CDR3 spans 15 amino acids. Germline CDR1 and CDR2: MRHNA and SNTAGT. Trimming took off 6 bases at V and 1 base at J, with 12 bases between the two ends. The CDR3 spells CASSEGGQNTGELFF. CDR3 nucleotides: TGTGCCAGCAGCGAAGGGGGACAGAACACCGGGGAGCTGTTTTTT.

This clone appeared once. J is TRBJ2-7 and V is TRBV5-1; 8 nucleotides line up with TRBD1. V shed 4 bases and J 6 bases; nucleotides not matched to a gene: 6. Germline assignment: CDR1 SGHRS and CDR2 YFSETQ. This CDR3 contains 13 residues. The CDR3 nucleotides are TGCGCCAGCAGCAAACGGACAGGGAGCGAGCAGTACTTC. This codes for CASSKRTGSEQYF.

This chain uses TRBV5-6 with TRBJ2-5; 9 bases map to TRBD2. With V trimmed by 4 bases and J by 5 bases, 9 bases remained unmatched. The CDR3 length is 15 residues. Germline assignment: CDR1 SGHDT and CDR2 YYEEEE. The CDR3 DNA follows: TGTGCCAGCAGCGCGTTAGCGGGAGCGAGGGAGACCCAGTACTTC. Its protein is CASSALAGARETQYF. Filled out from reference TRBV5-6 and TRBJ2-5, the complete variable domain reads DAGVTQSPTHLIKTRGQQVTLRCSPKSGHDTVSWYQQALGQGPQFIFQYYEEEERQRGNFPDRFSGHQFPNYSSELNVNALLLGDSALYLCASSALAGARETQYFGPGTRLLVL.

The chain joins TRBV2 to TRBJ1-1; D not certain. V shed 7 bases and J shed 6 bases, with 9 bases lying between them. Germline V CDR1 and CDR2: SNHLY, FYNNEI. This CDR3 has 11 amino acids. This CDR3 reads CASIQRPEAFF. As DNA, the CDR3 is TGTGCCAGCATACAGCGGCCTGAAGCTTTCTTT.

The gene calls are TRBV27 and TRBJ1-5, with 7 bases lining up with TRBD1. Germline V lookup: CDR1 MNHEY, CDR2 SMNVEV (reference sequence). This CDR3 is 14 amino acids long. Trimming at V came to 6 bases and at J to 3 bases, leaving 5 bases not matched to a gene. The CDR3 DNA is TGTGCCAGCAGCCGACAGGGTTACAATCAGCCCCAGCATTTT. Protein product: CASSRQGYNQPQHF.

The V call is TRBV15, the J call TRBJ2-7; D gene uncertain. This CDR3 has 8 amino acids. V lost 9 bases to trimming and J lost 4 bases, with 1 base between them. CDR1 and CDR2 from the germline V gene are LNHNV and YYDKDF (reference sequence). The CDR3 sequence: CATYEQYF. The CDR3 DNA sequence: TGTGCCACATACGAGCAGTACTTC.

The rearrangement joins TRBV4-3 to TRBJ1-2; D possibly corresponds to TRBD1 (6 bases). CDR1 and CDR2 from the germline V gene are LGHNA and YSLEER. The germline V and J ends were trimmed by 0 bases and 5 bases, with 16 bases remaining between them. CDR3 size: 16 residues. CDR3 residues: CASSQDLVGDIYGYTF. CDR3 sequence (DNA): TGCGCCAGCAGCCAAGACCTTGTGGGGGACATTTATGGCTACACCTTC.

This chain connects TRBV4-3 to TRBJ1-4; no reliable D call. The CDR3 loop spans 15 amino acids. Trimming pared 1 base from V and 7 bases from J, leaving 13 bases between. Germline CDR1 reads LGHNA; CDR2 reads YSLEER. The CDR3 here is CASSQAGTTSEKLFF. The CDR3 region has the DNA TGCGCCAGCAGCCAAGCAGGTACAACGAGTGAAAAACTGTTTTTT.

This rearrangement joins TRBV4-2 to TRBJ2-7; D unresolved. From germline, CDR1 is LGHNA and CDR2 YNFKEQ. V was shortened by 0 bases and J by 3 bases, with 12 bases between the two germline ends. The CDR3 length is 15 residues. CDR3 residues: CASSQDFEVIYEQYF. CDR3 DNA sequence: TGTGCCAGCAGCCAAGATTTTGAGGTGATCTACGAGCAGTACTTC.

The chain uses TRBV28 and TRBJ2-7, with no clear D. Germline CDR1 and CDR2: MDHEN and SYDVKM. V was shortened by 10 bases and J by 4 bases, with 20 bases between the two germline ends. The CDR3 runs to 14 residues. Here the CDR3 reads CATLKGSHDYEQYF. For the CDR3, the DNA is TGTGCCACCCTCAAAGGATCCCACGATTACGAGCAGTACTTC.

The J gene is TRBJ2-4, the V gene TRBV27; unclear D gene. Trimming cost V 5 bases and J 5 bases, with 13 bases left between them. This CDR3 comprises 14 residues. Per germline, CDR1 MNHEY and CDR2 SMNVEV (reference sequence). CDR3 loop: CASSTLDGENIQYF. The CDR3 DNA reads as TGTGCCAGCAGTACCCTGGACGGAGAAAACATTCAGTACTTC.

This clone turned up a few times. The chain joins TRBV29-1 to TRBJ1-2, with 8 bases identical to TRBD1. This CDR3 comprises 14 residues. The V gene's germline CDR1 is SQVTM and CDR2 ANQGSEA. The J segment lost 7 bases and the V segment lost 6 bases, leaving 13 bases of the junction unmatched. CDR3 nucleotide sequence: TGCAGCGTGGACCTGGGGCAGGGGGCGGGTGGCTACACCTTC. Translating gives CSVDLGQGAGGYTF.

This rearrangement joins TRBV9 to TRBJ1-1; D unclear. Trimming cost V 1 base and J 5 bases, with 9 bases left between them. This CDR3 has 13 amino acids. The germline V gene encodes CDR1 SGDLS and CDR2 YYNGEE. CDR3 protein: CASSVSPGTEAFF. CDR3 coding DNA: TGTGCCAGCAGCGTAAGTCCGGGGACTGAAGCTTTCTTT.

In its sample, this clone was seen a few times. J is TRBJ1-1 and V is TRBV20-1; D not certain. The CDR3 covers 11 residues. Germline loops: CDR1 DFQATT, CDR2 SNEGSKA (reference sequence). The ends were cut back, 4 bases at V and 5 bases at J, with 8 bases in the middle. The chain's CDR3 is CSAMGYTEAFF. For the CDR3, the DNA is TGCAGTGCTATGGGTTATACTGAAGCTTTCTTT.

This clone has just one count. The chain has TRBV6-1 and TRBJ2-1; D call uncertain. The CDR3 is 15 amino acids. Germline loops: CDR1 MNHNS, CDR2 SASEGT. Trimming took 7 bases from V and 0 from J, leaving 13 bases between them. Written as DNA, the CDR3 is TGTGCCAGCACGTTGATGGGAAGCTCCTACAATGAGCAGTTCTTC. Protein sequence: CASTLMGSSYNEQFF.